The following is a TCR beta chain sequence with its context. This CDR3 comprises 19 residues. Trimming took 1 base from V and 0 from J; bases not matched to a gene: 13. Looked up from germline, CDR1 is SGHTA and CDR2 is FQGNSA. This sample is drawn from a study of cytomegalovirus exposure and HLA in healthy donors. The study ran its PCR with 60 Vbeta and 13 Jbeta primers. Some clones are missing from TCRdb's copy, which holds only in-frame ones; the method was immunoSEQ multiplex PCR. The data contain over 150,000 clones, about 81% of them singletons. The sequence derives from a girl aged 5-17 years in good health and CMV-seropositive. Input material: PBMCs. This sequence joins TRBV7-2 and TRBJ2-5; 8 bases align to TRBD1. CDR3 DNA sequence: TGTGCCAGCAGCTTAGTTGGACAGGGTGCACGCAAATACCAAGAGACCCAGTACTTC. Translation gives CASSLVGQGARKYQETQYF.